The 24 T cell receptor beta chains in this list originate from one sample, sequenced in a study of monozygotic twins with inflammatory bowel disease. Reprocessing the 5' RACE reads, TCRdb reports a single entry for every CDR3 protein and omits DNA. The sample has more than 110,000 distinct CDR3 sequences. Sequencing was performed on blood. Receptors were obtained from a human donor with ulcerative colitis or Crohn's disease, or a healthy co-twin of an affected twin (not recorded which).

V and J are TRBV6-1 and TRBJ2-5; the D call of TRBD2 rests on TCRdb alone, since no DNA is present to check it. The CDR3 runs to 16 residues. The germline V gene encodes CDR1 MNHNS and CDR2 SASEGT. CDR3 amino acids: CASSLKRELYQETQYF.

The chain's CDR3 is CAISESERDTYEQYF. The genes are TRBV10-3 and TRBJ2-7; there is no DNA to check the TCRdb D call of TRBD2. The CDR3 runs to 15 residues. In germline, CDR1 is ENHRY, CDR2 SYGVKD.

The chain carries TRBV5-4 and TRBJ2-3; the TCRdb call, TRBD2, lacks DNA for checking. The germline V gene has CDR1 SGHNT and CDR2 YYREEE (reference sequence). This CDR3 is 15 amino acids long. This CDR3 is CASRPAGGSTDTQYF.

The chain employs TRBV28 and TRBJ2-5; with no DNA, the TCRdb D assignment of TRBD2 cannot be verified. Germline CDR1 MDHEN, CDR2 SYDVKM. The length of the CDR3 is 16 residues. This CDR3 reads CASSPSGLAGQETQYF.

The V gene is TRBV9, the J gene TRBJ1-1. The CDR3 runs 14 residues. In germline, CDR1 is SGDLS, CDR2 YYNGEE. This CDR3 is CASSLTEKNTEAFF.

The chain joins TRBV5-1 to TRBJ2-7; TCRdb names TRBD1, which stays unverified in the absence of DNA. Germline V gene sequence: CDR1 SGHRS, CDR2 YFSETQ. This CDR3 is built from 13 residues. CDR3 loop: CASSRDRVNEQYF. The full variable domain, in which reference TRBV5-1 and TRBJ2-7 provide the parts outside the CDR3, is KAGVTQTPRYLIKTRGQQVTLSCSPISGHRSVSWYQQTPGQGLQFLFEYFSETQRNKGNFPGRFSGRQFSNSRSEMNVSTLELGDSALYLCASSRDRVNEQYFGPGTRLTVT.

This rearrangement joins TRBV5-1 to TRBJ2-3; TCRdb returns TRBD2, unconfirmable since there is no DNA. Germline-derived CDR1 and CDR2 are SGHRS and YFSETQ. CDR3 length equals 14 residues. This CDR3 is CASSLGGGPNTQYF.

The rearrangement links TRBV5-1 to TRBJ2-1. In germline, CDR1 is SGHRS, CDR2 YFSETQ. The length of the CDR3 is 14 residues. CDR3 in amino acids: CASSLSAELNEQFF.

The chain combines TRBV18 with TRBJ1-1. The length of the CDR3 is 13 residues. CDR1 and CDR2 (germline): KGHSH, LQKENI. CDR3 region: CASSPDGDTEAFF.

The chain joins TRBV20-1 to TRBJ1-3; the TCRdb D gene call, TRBD1, has no DNA to confirm it. CDR1 is DFQATT and CDR2 is SNEGSKA in the germline V gene (reference sequence). CDR3 length: 16 residues. CDR3 amino acids: CSARRGVRPHGNTIYF.

V is TRBV9 and J is TRBJ2-7. The V gene's germline CDR1 is SGDLS and CDR2 YYNGEE. CDR3 size: 17 residues. The CDR3 reads CASSHAKEGNGRYEQYF.

V and J are TRBV7-2 and TRBJ2-7; without DNA, the TCRdb call of TRBD1 cannot be checked. CDR1 and CDR2 (germline): SGHTA, FQGNSA. The CDR3 contains 14 residues. The CDR3 sequence: CASSSQGGGYEQYF. The full variable domain, its missing parts supplied by reference TRBV7-2 and TRBJ2-7, is GAGVSQSPSNKVTEKGKDVELRCDPISGHTALYWYRQSLGQGLEFLIYFQGNSAPDKSGLPSDRFSAERTGGSVSTLTIQRTQQEDSAVYLCASSSQGGGYEQYFGPGTRLTVT.

The V and J genes are TRBV5-5 and TRBJ2-7; no DNA is available, so the TRBD1 call from TCRdb remains unchecked. The germline CDR1 and CDR2 sequences are SGHKS and YYEKEE (reference sequence). The CDR3 spans 16 residues. This CDR3 is CASSAAGTDISYEQYF.

V usage is TRBV30 and J usage is TRBJ2-7. Looked up from germline, CDR1 is GTSNPN and CDR2 is SVGIG (reference sequence). CDR3 size: 13 residues. The CDR3 loop is CAWANSRYLEQYF. Complete variable domain (other parts from reference TRBV30 and TRBJ2-7): SQTIHQWPATLVQPVGSPLSLECTVEGTSNPNLYWYRQAAGRGLQLLFYSVGIGQISSEVPQNLSASRPQDRQFILSSKKLLLSDSGFYLCAWANSRYLEQYFGPGTRLTVT.

This chain uses TRBV12-3 or TRBV12-4 with TRBJ2-2; lacking DNA, the TRBD1 call made by TCRdb goes unchecked. The CDR3 is 14 amino acids. This CDR3 is CASKDRLNTGELFF.

This rearrangement joins TRBV20-1 to TRBJ2-1. This CDR3 contains 12 residues. Germline lookup yields CDR1 DFQATT and CDR2 SNEGSKA (reference sequence). CDR3 residues: CSAKMTSGNPFF.

The chain uses TRBV7-6 and TRBJ1-6. The germline CDR1 and CDR2 sequences are SGHVS and FNYEAQ. The CDR3 spans 14 residues. The CDR3 region is CASSFSRSESPLHF.

V gene TRBV20-1 combines with J gene TRBJ2-1; absent DNA, TCRdb's TRBD2 call cannot be checked. Germline V lookup: CDR1 DFQATT, CDR2 SNEGSKA (reference sequence). The CDR3 length is 16 residues. CDR3 in amino acids: CSKGGFGSGTYNEQFF.

CDR3 in amino acids: CSVAVRMNTEAFF. V is TRBV29-1 and J is TRBJ1-1. The CDR3 runs 13 residues. Per the germline V gene, CDR1 is SQVTM and CDR2 is ANQGSEA.

The chain has TRBV7-8 and TRBJ2-1; the TRBD2 assignment by TCRdb is unverifiable without DNA. Germline loops: CDR1 SGHVS, CDR2 FQNEAQ. The CDR3 consists of 16 residues. CDR3 in amino acids: CASSSPWGLKYNEQFF. The full variable domain, in which reference TRBV7-8 and TRBJ2-1 provide the parts outside the CDR3, is GAGVSQSPRYKVAKRGQDVALRCDPISGHVSLFWYQQALGQGPEFLTYFQNEAQLDKSGLPSDRFFAERPEGSVSTLKIQRTQQEDSAVYLCASSSPWGLKYNEQFFGPGTRLTVL.

This chain connects TRBV29-1 to TRBJ2-3. Germline V gives CDR1 SQVTM, CDR2 ANQGSEA. The CDR3 sequence is 11 residues long. This chain's CDR3 is CSDLLGDTQYF.

The chain employs TRBV6-5 and TRBJ1-2. CDR1 and CDR2 (germline): MNHEY, SVGAGI. CDR3 length: 14 amino acids. This CDR3 reads CASSSPPTSGGYTF.

V usage is TRBV27 and J usage is TRBJ1-5. Germline CDR1 is MNHEY and CDR2 is SMNVEV (reference sequence). The CDR3 is 13 amino acids. The CDR3 reads CASAAGSNQPQHF.

The rearrangement uses TRBV20-1 and TRBJ2-7; TCRdb's D gene call, TRBD1, goes unchecked for lack of DNA. This CDR3 comprises 16 residues. Germline assignment: CDR1 DFQATT and CDR2 SNEGSKA (reference sequence). CDR3 region: CSARDQRTGLSYEQYF.